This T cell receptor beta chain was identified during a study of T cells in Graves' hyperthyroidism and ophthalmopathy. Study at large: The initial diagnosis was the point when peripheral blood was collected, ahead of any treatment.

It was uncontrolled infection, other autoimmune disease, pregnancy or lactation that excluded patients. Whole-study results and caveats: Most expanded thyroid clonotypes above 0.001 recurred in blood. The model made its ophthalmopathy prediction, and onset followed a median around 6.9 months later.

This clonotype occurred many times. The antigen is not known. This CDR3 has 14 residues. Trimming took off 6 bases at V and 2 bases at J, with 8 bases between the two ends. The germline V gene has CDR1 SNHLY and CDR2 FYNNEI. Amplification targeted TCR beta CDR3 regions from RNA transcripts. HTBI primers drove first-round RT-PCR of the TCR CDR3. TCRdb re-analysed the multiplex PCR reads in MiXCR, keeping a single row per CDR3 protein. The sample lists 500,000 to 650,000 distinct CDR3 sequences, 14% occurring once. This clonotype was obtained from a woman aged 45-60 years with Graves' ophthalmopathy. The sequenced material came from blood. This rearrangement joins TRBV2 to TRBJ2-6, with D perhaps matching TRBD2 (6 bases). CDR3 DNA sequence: TGTGCCAGCAGAGGAGGGCCTGGGGCCAACGTCCTGACTTTC. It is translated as CASRGGPGANVLTF.